Shown below are 28 T cell receptor beta chains from a single sample sequenced in a study of T cells in Graves' hyperthyroidism and ophthalmopathy. TCR beta CDR3 regions were amplified from RNA transcripts. Carried out on the TCR CDR3, a first-round RT-PCR used the HTBI primer set. Via MiXCR, TCRdb re-called the multiplex PCR reads, giving one row per CDR3 protein. This table has around 420,000 distinct CDR3 sequences, roughly 15% appearing once. The sequenced sample was blood. Every receptor here comes from a woman between 18 and 30 years old with Graves' hyperthyroidism.

Many counts were recorded for this clonotype. The rearrangement joins TRBV6-1 to TRBJ2-5, with 12 nucleotides matching TRBD2. Unmatched junction bases numbered 9, after V lost 6 bases and J lost 1 base. The CDR3 has 17 residues. CDR1 MNHNS and CDR2 SASEGT come from the germline V gene. This chain's CDR3 is CASRAGLAGEGQETQYF. CDR3 DNA sequence: TGTGCCAGCAGAGCGGGACTAGCGGGTGAGGGCCAAGAGACCCAGTACTTC.

This clonotype was observed at least ten times. The chain recombines TRBV28 with TRBJ1-1; 7 nucleotides line up with TRBD1. V trimming: 2 bases; J trimming: 4 bases; junction bases outside the gene matches: 4. The CDR3 consists of 14 residues. CDR1 is MDHEN, CDR2 SYDVKM, per germline. The CDR3 is CASSLQGEVTEAFF. In DNA, the CDR3 is TGTGCCAGCAGTTTACAGGGGGAGGTCACTGAAGCTTTCTTT.

For this clonotype: The junction differs from germline at one of its ends, possibly a read error. The CDR3 spells CVWSARNEQFF. The DNA of the CDR3 is TGTGTCTGGAGTGCCCGGAATGAGCAGTTCTTC. The chain couples TRBV30 to TRBJ2-1; D gene ambiguous. The CDR3 runs to 11 residues. CDR1 is GTSNPN, CDR2 SVGIG, per germline (reference sequence).

This clonotype showed up many times. The rearrangement uses TRBV3-1 and TRBJ1-4; TRBD1 might be the D (6 bases). The CDR3 is 16 amino acids. V was cut by 5 bases and J by 0 bases, with 13 bases left in between. The germline CDR1 and CDR2 sequences are LGHDT and YNNKEL (reference sequence). This CDR3 reads CASSERGDTTNEKLFF. The DNA for the CDR3 is TGTGCCAGCAGCGAAAGGGGGGATACAACTAATGAAAAACTGTTTTTT.

The genes are TRBV10-3 and TRBJ2-5; D remains unclear. Germline V gene sequence: CDR1 ENHRY, CDR2 SYGVKD. The CDR3 has 14 residues. V was trimmed by 0 bases and J by 5 bases, leaving 10 bases between them. CDR3 DNA: TGTGCCATCAGTGAGTCTTTGGCCGCGGAGACCCAGTACTTC. Translation gives CAISESLAAETQYF.

Ten or more counts support this clonotype. The gene calls are TRBV6-1 and TRBJ2-7; D possibly uses TRBD1 or TRBD2 (5 bases each). CDR1 and CDR2 from the germline V gene are MNHNS and SASEGT. The CDR3 is 15 amino acids. The ends were cut back, 5 bases at V and 0 bases at J, with 14 bases in the middle. The CDR3 nucleotides are TGTGCCAGCAGTTACGGGGCCCTCAGCTCCTACGAGCAGTACTTC. Amino acids: CASSYGALSSYEQYF.

This clonotype has a count of ten or more. This chain uses TRBV20-1 with TRBJ1-2; no clear D gene. Germline CDR1 is DFQATT and CDR2 is SNEGSKA (reference sequence). The ends were cut back, 1 base at V and 2 bases at J, with 11 bases in the middle. This CDR3 is 14 amino acids long. CDR3 sequence reads: CSARVAGSNYGYTF. Here the CDR3 DNA reads TGCAGTGCTAGAGTCGCGGGGTCAAACTATGGCTACACCTTC.

This clonotype was picked up a small number of times. The chain is built from TRBV6-1 and TRBJ1-6; the match to TRBD1 covers 9 bases. The germline gives CDR1 MNHNS, CDR2 SASEGT. The CDR3 consists of 17 residues. V was pared by 6 bases and J by 4 bases, with 10 bases of the junction left unmatched. In DNA form, the CDR3 reads TGTGCCAGCAGAGATTTCGACGGGACAGGGTATAATTCACCCCTCCACTTT. Translation: CASRDFDGTGYNSPLHF.

At least ten counts were recorded for this clonotype. V usage is TRBV30 and J usage is TRBJ1-4; tentative D call: TRBD1 (5 bases). The CDR3 consists of 12 residues. Looked up from germline, CDR1 is GTSNPN and CDR2 is SVGIG (reference sequence). Trimming left V 2 bases short and J 11 bases short, with 12 bases between. The CDR3 loop reads CAWSRGTAKLFF. The DNA for the CDR3 is TGTGCCTGGAGTCGGGGGACCGCGAAACTGTTTTTT.

The table lists this clonotype with many counts. The chain combines TRBV20-1 with TRBJ2-3, with 8 bases matching TRBD2. V lost 6 bases to trimming and J lost 4 bases; unmatched junction nucleotides: 9. The CDR3 runs 14 residues. The germline CDR1 and CDR2 sequences are DFQATT and SNEGSKA (reference sequence). The CDR3 here is CSARPPTSADTQYF. CDR3 nucleotide sequence: TGCAGTGCAAGACCCCCGACTAGCGCAGATACGCAGTATTTT.

The CDR3 region is CASSQDGGRHEKLFF. The CDR3 DNA is TGCGCCAGCAGCCAAGATGGAGGGCGCCATGAAAAACTGTTTTTT. The chain combines TRBV4-1 with TRBJ1-4; D remains ambiguous. V lost 0 bases and J 6 bases, leaving 11 bases between the germline ends. This CDR3 comprises 15 residues. Germline-derived CDR1 and CDR2 are MGHRA and YSYEKL.

This clonotype was seen repeatedly, ten times or more. The rearrangement joins TRBV20-1 to TRBJ2-5, with 16 positions matching TRBD2. V trimming: 6 bases; J trimming: 1 base; junction bases outside the gene matches: 5. The CDR3 sequence is 16 residues long. Germline CDR1 and CDR2: DFQATT and SNEGSKA (reference sequence). The CDR3 DNA sequence: TGCAGTGCGCCGGGACTAGCGGGAGGGCCCCAAGAGACCCAGTACTTC. Translation gives CSAPGLAGGPQETQYF.

This clonotype was seen a few times. This may come from a read error, since a much larger clone is one base off. The chain links TRBV7-3 to TRBJ1-1; D remains unclear. The CDR3 spans 10 residues. Germline-derived CDR1 and CDR2 are SGHTA and FQGTGA. Trimming pared 2 bases from V and 10 bases from J, leaving 5 bases between. The CDR3 region has the DNA TGTGCCAGCAGCTTACAGAGAGCTTTCTTT. This translates into CASSLQRAFF.

This clonotype was detected ten times or more. The chain uses TRBV9 and TRBJ2-3, with unresolved D. Deletions cut 0 bases from V and 2 bases from J, with 10 bases between. The CDR3 loop spans 15 amino acids. Germline V gives CDR1 SGDLS, CDR2 YYNGEE. CDR3 in amino acids: CASSVAPRHTDTQYF. The CDR3 DNA sequence: TGTGCCAGCAGCGTAGCCCCGAGACACACAGATACGCAGTATTTT.

In its sample, this clonotype was seen a few times. The chain's CDR3 is CASSPSSGRNHEQYF. In nucleotides, the CDR3 is TGTGCCAGCAGTCCCTCTAGCGGGAGGAACCACGAGCAGTACTTC. The gene calls are TRBV6-2 or TRBV6-3 and TRBJ2-7; 11 bases align to TRBD2. CDR1 and CDR2 (germline): MNHEY, SVGEGT. V shed 5 bases and J 5 bases; nucleotides not matched to a gene: 8. This CDR3 comprises 15 residues.

This chain connects TRBV6-2 or TRBV6-3 to TRBJ2-1, with no clear D. Germline V gene sequence: CDR1 MNHEY, CDR2 SVGEGT. The CDR3 has 15 amino acids. V shed 3 bases and J shed 0 bases, with 9 bases lying between them. CDR3 coding DNA: TGTGCCAGCAGTTATCTTGAGAGCTCCTACAATGAGCAGTTCTTC. It encodes CASSYLESSYNEQFF.

This chain uses TRBV7-3 with TRBJ2-1, with 9 bases fitting TRBD2. In germline, CDR1 is SGHTA, CDR2 FQGTGA. CDR3 size: 17 residues. V gave up 4 bases and J gave up 4 bases; unmatched junction bases: 11. CDR3 DNA sequence: TGTGCCAGCAGCTCTTCCACCTCTAGCGGGGTATACAATGAGCAGTTCTTC. Translating it yields CASSSSTSSGVYNEQFF.

This clonotype was recorded many times. The rearrangement links TRBV7-2 to TRBJ2-2; D tentatively reads TRBD1 or TRBD2 (5 bases each). The CDR3 has 15 amino acids. The germline V and J ends were trimmed by 5 bases and 5 bases, with 15 bases remaining between them. Germline V gene data show CDR1 as SGHTA and CDR2 as FQGNSA. This CDR3 reads CASSRLRGPTGELFF. The DNA for the CDR3 is TGTGCCAGCAGCCGACTTCGGGGCCCGACCGGGGAGCTGTTTTTT.

This clonotype was picked up many times. This chain joins TRBV12-3 or TRBV12-4 and TRBJ2-3; TRBD2 matches at 11 bases. This CDR3 is built from 18 residues. V dropped 6 bases and J dropped 0; count of bases not matched to a gene: 11. The CDR3 loop reads CASSLTSGSSRSTDTQYF. CDR3 coding DNA: TGTGCCAGCAGCCTTACTAGCGGGAGTTCCCGTAGCACAGATACGCAGTATTTT.

This clonotype was seen at least ten times. The V call is TRBV5-1, the J call TRBJ2-1; D tentatively reads TRBD1 or TRBD2 (6 bases each). V was shortened by 4 bases and J by 6 bases, with 8 bases between the two germline ends. The germline gives CDR1 SGHRS, CDR2 YFSETQ. This CDR3 is built from 12 residues. The CDR3 loop is CASSEGGNEQFF. The CDR3 bases are TGCGCCAGCAGCGAGGGGGGCAATGAGCAGTTCTTC. Combining the CDR3 with reference TRBV5-1 and TRBJ2-1 gives the whole variable domain KAGVTQTPRYLIKTRGQQVTLSCSPISGHRSVSWYQQTPGQGLQFLFEYFSETQRNKGNFPGRFSGRQFSNSRSEMNVSTLELGDSALYLCASSEGGNEQFFGPGTRLTVL.

This clonotype was seen ten or more times. This rearrangement joins TRBV7-2 to TRBJ2-3, with D possibly matching TRBD2 (5 bases). Per the germline V gene, CDR1 is SGHTA and CDR2 is FQGNSA. The CDR3 has 15 amino acids. V was pared by 5 bases and J by 0 bases, with 12 bases between. The CDR3 region is CASSPAGVSTDTQYF. The CDR3 DNA sequence: TGTGCCAGCAGCCCCGCCGGGGTTAGCACAGATACGCAGTATTTT.

The table lists this clonotype with many counts. The chain couples TRBV5-1 to TRBJ1-1; 7 nucleotides agree with TRBD1. Unmatched junction bases numbered 5, after V lost 0 bases and J lost 6 bases. The CDR3 has 14 residues. Germline CDR1 is SGHRS and CDR2 is YFSETQ. CDR3 nucleotide sequence: TGCGCCAGCAGCTTGGGGCAGGGGGACTCTGAAGCTTTCTTT. Residues: CASSLGQGDSEAFF.

A note on this clonotype: With a much larger clone just one base away, this may be a read error. CDR3 coding DNA: TGTGCCAGCAGCTTCGGGACAGGGTGGGATGAGCAGTTCTTC. Its translation is CASSFGTGWDEQFF. V and J are TRBV11-3 and TRBJ2-1; 9 bases agree with TRBD1. The germline gives CDR1 SGHNT, CDR2 YENEEA. The length of the CDR3 is 14 residues. J was trimmed by 8 bases and V by 3 bases; bases with no gene match: 5.

Ten or more counts support this clonotype. This chain links TRBV30 with TRBJ2-2; unclear D gene. This CDR3 contains 11 residues. Deletions cut 4 bases from V and 6 bases from J, with 6 bases between. CDR1 GTSNPN and CDR2 SVGIG come from the germline V gene (reference sequence). This chain's CDR3 is CAWTWAGELFF. The CDR3 DNA follows: TGTGCCTGGACCTGGGCCGGGGAGCTGTTTTTT.

This clonotype appeared a few times. The chain carries TRBV27 and TRBJ1-3; unclear D gene. The CDR3 has 14 amino acids. Trimming removed 5 bases from V and 8 bases from J, with 16 bases in between. CDR1 and CDR2 (germline): MNHEY, SMNVEV (reference sequence). DNA of the CDR3: TGTGCCAGCAGTAATACCCCGGGGAAGGACACCATATATTTT. Translated: CASSNTPGKDTIYF.

This clonotype was observed many times. The chain links TRBV20-1 to TRBJ1-2; 10 nucleotides match TRBD1. The CDR3 totals 13 residues. The V gene end was trimmed by 3 bases and the J gene end by 7 bases; junction bases not matched to a gene: 5. The V gene's germline CDR1 is DFQATT and CDR2 SNEGSKA (reference sequence). CDR3 DNA: TGCAGTGCTAGCCTGACAGGGGGCGGTGGCTACACCTTC. It encodes CSASLTGGGGYTF.

This clonotype was observed many times. This chain links TRBV20-1 with TRBJ2-2, with a weak D call TRBD1 (5 bases). The germline V gene encodes CDR1 DFQATT and CDR2 SNEGSKA (reference sequence). With 3 bases removed from V and 2 bases from J, the gap between germline ends came to 10 bases. The CDR3 extends over 14 amino acids. This chain's CDR3 is CSASRQTNTGELFF. The CDR3 coding sequence is TGCAGTGCTAGCCGACAGACTAACACCGGGGAGCTGTTTTTT.

This clonotype was found a few times. The genes are TRBV5-4 and TRBJ2-3, with 7 bases identical to TRBD1. CDR3 length: 13 amino acids. V was pared by 4 bases and J by 4 bases, with 3 bases of the junction left unmatched. Germline CDR1 reads SGHNT; CDR2 reads YYREEE (reference sequence). CDR3 sequence: CASSPGGSDTQYF. The CDR3 DNA reads TGTGCCAGCAGCCCAGGGGGTTCAGATACGCAGTATTTT.